The present TCR beta chain was sequenced within a study of cytomegalovirus exposure and HLA in healthy donors. The germline V gene encodes CDR1 SGHNT and CDR2 YYREEE (reference sequence). The CDR3 runs 14 residues. Trimming took off 3 bases at V and 4 bases at J, with 12 bases between the two ends. This clone has a handful of counts. The antigen is unknown. Primers for the PCR totalled 60 Vbeta and 13 Jbeta. Libraries were prepared by immunoSEQ multiplex PCR; TCRdb keeps only in-frame clonotypes and omits some of them. The sample yields roughly 97,000 clones, around 10% seen once. Study outcomes and limitations: In a later analysis, V- and J-gene trimming of beta chains associated with a DCLRE1C missense variant, replicated independently. Investigators reported over 150 TCR beta chains as tied to cytomegalovirus.

The chain uses TRBV5-4 and TRBJ2-3, with a possible D match to TRBD1 (6 bases). The specimen was PBMCs. This TCR was recovered from a man aged 35-49 years in good health and CMV-seropositive. In DNA, the CDR3 is TGTGCCAGCAGCTCTAGCAGGACAGCAGATACGCAGTATTTT. This translates into CASSSSRTADTQYF.